The sequence of this T cell receptor beta chain was determined in a study of beta chain features in type 1 diabetes. A remark on this clone: The antigen is not known. The identical CDR3 is also encoded by other nucleotide sequences in the sample.

Reverse transcription of all isolated RNA meant that expressed TCRB transcripts were sequenced. Assay used: immunoSEQ multiplex PCR; TCRdb lists only in-frame clones, some missing. The sample has roughly 14,000 clones, about 66% seen once; the top ten hold about 0.57%. Sorting that relied on CD45RO/CCR7/CD25/CD127/CD95/CD27 yielded CD4+ naive, central memory, regulatory and stem cell-like memory cells. Each sorted fraction was over 95% pure. Notes on the study in general: In patients and controls equally, PCR might favor templates that are shorter. Still unanswered here is whether HLA type influences TCRB rearrangement. Across all four CD4+ subsets, people with type 1 diabetes showed modestly shorter TCRB CDR3s.

What was sequenced was stem cell memory CD4+ T cells from blood. This TCR derives from a woman aged 18-30 years with type 1 diabetes.

CDR3 nucleotide sequence: TGTGCCTGGATCCGCGACAGGGCCACTGAAGCTTTCTTT. Residues: CAWIRDRATEAFF. The chain combines TRBV30 with TRBJ1-1; 7 positions match TRBD1. Germline loops: CDR1 GTSNPN, CDR2 SVGIG (reference sequence). V shed 4 bases and J 4 bases; nucleotides not matched to a gene: 6. The CDR3 loop spans 13 amino acids.